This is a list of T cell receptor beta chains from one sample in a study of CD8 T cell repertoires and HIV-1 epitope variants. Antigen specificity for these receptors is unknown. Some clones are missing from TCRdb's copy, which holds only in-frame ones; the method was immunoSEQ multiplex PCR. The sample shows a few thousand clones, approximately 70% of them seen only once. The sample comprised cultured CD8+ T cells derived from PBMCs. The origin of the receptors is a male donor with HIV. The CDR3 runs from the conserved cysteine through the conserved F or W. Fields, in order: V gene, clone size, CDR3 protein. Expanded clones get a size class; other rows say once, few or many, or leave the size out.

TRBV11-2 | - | CASSLGGHRPTNEKLFF
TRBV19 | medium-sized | CASSTLATEYEQYF
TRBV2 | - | CASSGVNPYEQYF
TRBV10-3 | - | CAISDEGASYNEQFF
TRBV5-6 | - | CASSVTGGAGEQYF
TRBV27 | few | CASSLGDSYNEQFF
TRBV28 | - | CASSLPTSGIDEQYF
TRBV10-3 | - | CAISGGLAAYEQYF
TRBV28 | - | CASRPGQGSHEQYF
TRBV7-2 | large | CASSLDGASEQFF
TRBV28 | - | CASSLVDLRAQHF
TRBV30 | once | CAWMTPNLVNSPSGNTIYF
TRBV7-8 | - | CASSLSPGANVLTF
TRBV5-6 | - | CASSLDLKRYTGELFF
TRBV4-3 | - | CASSQDTDTQYF
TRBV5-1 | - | CASSTGALTDTQYF
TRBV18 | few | CASSPPAGGNTEAFF
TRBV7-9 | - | CASSSKALAGGPIYEQFF
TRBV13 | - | CASSFWTGGEVNTEAFF
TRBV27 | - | CASSFTAAYEQYF
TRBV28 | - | CASSLGLNYGYTF
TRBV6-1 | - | CASTFYGYTF
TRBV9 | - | CASSVEWGGTDTQYF
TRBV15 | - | CATSDGEEGIETQYF
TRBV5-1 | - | CASSLNGGSSYEQYF
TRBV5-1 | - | CASSLTGGEKTSYNEQFF
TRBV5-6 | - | CASSPGTANEQFF
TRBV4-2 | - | CASSQGRGDEQFF
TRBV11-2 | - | CASSVTANTGELFF
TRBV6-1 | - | CASSGTGYEQYF
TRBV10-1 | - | CASSDGSLNTEAFF
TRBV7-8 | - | CASSPQVTEAFF
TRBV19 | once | CASSITPQWGEGSYNEQFF
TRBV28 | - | CASRRGTYYTDTQYF
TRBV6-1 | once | CASSDAPGVNTEAFF
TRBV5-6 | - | CASSAGTYGYTF
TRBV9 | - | CASSVAGELRLDPNYGYTF
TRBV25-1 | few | CASSAYEQYF
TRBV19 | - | CASSPDMGTGELFF
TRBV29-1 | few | CSVEGDGTEQFF
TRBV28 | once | CASSLWGDREETQYF
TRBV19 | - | CASSTAASGRTETQYF